The entry below describes one TCR beta chain. The data derive from a study of blood T cell repertoires in COVID-19. Some clones are missing from TCRdb's copy, which holds only in-frame ones; the method was immunoSEQ multiplex PCR. Of some 100,000 clones listed, roughly 92% are singletons. V was pared by 1 base and J by 1 base, with 13 bases between. This CDR3 is built from 17 residues. Germline assignment: CDR1 SGHNT and CDR2 YENEEA. The chain employs TRBV11-3 and TRBJ2-2, with TRBD1 as a possible D gene (5 bases). This clonotype originated in an older man with acute or convalescent COVID-19. The sequencing input was peripheral blood. The CDR3 protein is CASSLVQGSVNTGELFF. In nucleotides, the CDR3 is TGTGCCAGCAGCTTAGTTCAGGGCTCCGTGAACACCGGGGAGCTGTTTTTT.